What follows are 12 T cell receptor beta chains derived from one specimen sequenced in a study of blood T cell repertoires in COVID-19. Assay: immunoSEQ multiplex PCR; the TCRdb copy retains only in-frame clones and omits some. This table has about 220,000 clones, 80% to 90% appearing once. The sequenced sample consisted of PBMCs or T cells enriched from blood (not recorded which). These receptors were obtained from a woman in her fifties or sixties who had been exposed to COVID-19.

This clone appeared a single time. The rearrangement uses TRBV28 and TRBJ1-2; 7 bases are shared with TRBD1. The J segment lost 8 bases and the V segment lost 6 bases, leaving 6 bases of the junction unmatched. This CDR3 is built from 12 residues. The germline CDR1 and CDR2 sequences are MDHEN and SYDVKM. In DNA form, the CDR3 reads TGTGCCAGCAGGACAGGGTTTCGGGGCTACACCTTC. Its translation: CASRTGFRGYTF.

The genes are TRBV27 and TRBJ2-7; TRBD1 agrees at 9 bases. The CDR3 loop spans 15 amino acids. V was pared by 8 bases and J by 3 bases, with 11 bases of the junction left unmatched. Germline V gene sequence: CDR1 MNHEY, CDR2 SMNVEV (reference sequence). The CDR3 bases are TGTGCCAGCTCGAAAAGTGGACAGGGGCTCTACGAGCAGTACTTC. Protein: CASSKSGQGLYEQYF.

The chain combines TRBV12-3 or TRBV12-4 with TRBJ1-6; maybe TRBD1 (5 bases). V was trimmed by 6 bases and J by 8 bases, leaving 11 bases between them. This CDR3 comprises 13 residues. The CDR3 nucleotides are TGTGCCAGCAGCCTTGGGGGGGATTCACCCCTCCACTTT. Protein: CASSLGGDSPLHF.

J is TRBJ1-6 and V is TRBV6-5, with 7 bases matching TRBD1. V trimming: 5 bases; J trimming: 7 bases; junction bases outside the gene matches: 8. Germline V lookup: CDR1 MNHEY, CDR2 SVGAGI. The CDR3 sequence is 15 residues long. The CDR3 spells CASSPGTQGNSPLHF. DNA of the CDR3: TGTGCCAGCAGTCCCGGAACACAGGGGAATTCACCCCTCCACTTT.

V and J are TRBV10-1 and TRBJ1-1; a possible D gene is TRBD1 (5 bases). The CDR3 is made up of 14 amino acids. V was pared by 9 bases and J by 1 base, with 15 bases between. CDR1 and CDR2 from the germline V gene are WNHNN and SYGVQD (reference sequence). The CDR3 loop reads CASSLGPGNTEAFF. CDR3 bases: TGCGCCAGTTCCCTGGGGCCGGGGAACACTGAAGCTTTCTTT.

J is TRBJ2-1 and V is TRBV4-3; D is uncertain. The CDR3 has 14 residues. The germline V and J ends were trimmed by 1 base and 2 bases, with 6 bases remaining between them. The germline gives CDR1 LGHNA, CDR2 YSLEER. CDR3 sequence: CASSQGRTYNEQFF. The CDR3 coding sequence is TGCGCCAGCAGCCAAGGCAGAACCTACAATGAGCAGTTCTTC.

Written as DNA, the CDR3 is TGTGCCAGCGAACATTATGGCTACACCTTC. It translates to CASEHYGYTF. The chain couples TRBV28 to TRBJ1-2; D is unresolved. Trimming removed 8 bases at V and 5 bases at J, with 6 bases between. This CDR3 has 10 amino acids. Germline assignment: CDR1 MDHEN and CDR2 SYDVKM.

Only a few counts were recorded for this clone. The chain combines TRBV30 with TRBJ2-2; a weak D match, TRBD1 (5 bases). Trimming removed 4 bases from V and 1 base from J, with 13 bases in between. There are 15 residues in the CDR3. Germline values: CDR1 GTSNPN, CDR2 SVGIG (reference sequence). Here the CDR3 DNA reads TGTGCCTGGAAACCAGGGCTGGAGAACACCGGGGAGCTGTTTTTT. Amino acid sequence: CAWKPGLENTGELFF.

This clone was detected once. The chain carries TRBV9 and TRBJ1-1; D is possibly TRBD1 (5 bases). Trimming took 4 bases from V and 1 from J, leaving 17 bases between them. The CDR3 covers 16 residues. Germline V gene lookup returns CDR1 SGDLS and CDR2 YYNGEE. In DNA, the CDR3 is TGTGCCAGCAGCCCCCCCGGGGGAGTAGGGAACACTGAAGCTTTCTTT. It translates to CASSPPGGVGNTEAFF. Based on the CDR3 plus reference TRBV9 and TRBJ1-1, the full variable domain is DSGVTQTPKHLITATGQRVTLRCSPRSGDLSVYWYQQSLDQGLQFLIQYYNGEERAKGNILERFSAQQFPDLHSELNLSSLELGDSALYFCASSPPGGVGNTEAFFGQGTRLTVV.

The chain carries TRBV9 and TRBJ1-3; weak D call: TRBD1 (6 bases). Per germline, CDR1 SGDLS and CDR2 YYNGEE. The V and J ends lost 3 bases and 11 bases respectively, with 12 bases between them. There are 12 residues in the CDR3. CDR3 sequence: CASSGLEGAIYF. The DNA for the CDR3 is TGTGCCAGCAGCGGATTAGAGGGGGCCATATATTTT.

Note on this clone: Different DNA sequences within this sample yield the same CDR3. In nucleotides, the CDR3 is TGCAGCGTTGACCGCGGGAACACTGAAGCTTTCTTT. It encodes CSVDRGNTEAFF. This sequence joins TRBV29-1 and TRBJ1-1; D call uncertain. Trimming took 3 bases from V and 1 from J, leaving 6 bases between them. Germline V gene sequence: CDR1 SQVTM, CDR2 ANQGSEA. CDR3 size: 12 residues.

V gene TRBV9 combines with J gene TRBJ2-3; TRBD2 aligns across 12 bases. The CDR3 totals 16 residues. Trimming at V came to 4 bases and at J to 2 bases, leaving 5 bases not matched to a gene. The germline CDR1 and CDR2 sequences are SGDLS and YYNGEE. DNA for the CDR3: TGTGCCAGCAGCCCCTGGACTAGCGGGGCCACAGATACGCAGTATTTT. Its translation is CASSPWTSGATDTQYF.